One T cell receptor (beta chain) is described in this entry. Antigen unknown. The data are from a study of T cell responses to AZD1222 COVID-19 vaccine. CDR1 and CDR2 from the germline V gene are SGHDT and YYEEEE. The CDR3 extends over 12 amino acids. Trimming removed 4 bases at V and 6 bases at J, with 11 bases between. The table came from immunoSEQ multiplex PCR; TCRdb's copy has only in-frame clones and leaves some out. The sample has approximately 81,000 clones, about 89% seen once. Study results and caveats: Vaccine-associated CD4 TCRs ranged over spike, dominating at 160-218 and 743-854. Donors in the cohort were predominantly white British and more often female, and clonal diversity was possibly underestimated.

This clonotype was obtained from an adult in good health. Specimen: peripheral blood, collected on day 0 of MenACWY control vaccination. This rearrangement joins TRBV5-6 to TRBJ2-7, with a weak D call TRBD2 (5 bases). The chain's CDR3 is CASSGGSGEQYF. For the CDR3, the DNA is TGTGCCAGCAGCGGAGGCAGTGGCGAGCAGTACTTC.